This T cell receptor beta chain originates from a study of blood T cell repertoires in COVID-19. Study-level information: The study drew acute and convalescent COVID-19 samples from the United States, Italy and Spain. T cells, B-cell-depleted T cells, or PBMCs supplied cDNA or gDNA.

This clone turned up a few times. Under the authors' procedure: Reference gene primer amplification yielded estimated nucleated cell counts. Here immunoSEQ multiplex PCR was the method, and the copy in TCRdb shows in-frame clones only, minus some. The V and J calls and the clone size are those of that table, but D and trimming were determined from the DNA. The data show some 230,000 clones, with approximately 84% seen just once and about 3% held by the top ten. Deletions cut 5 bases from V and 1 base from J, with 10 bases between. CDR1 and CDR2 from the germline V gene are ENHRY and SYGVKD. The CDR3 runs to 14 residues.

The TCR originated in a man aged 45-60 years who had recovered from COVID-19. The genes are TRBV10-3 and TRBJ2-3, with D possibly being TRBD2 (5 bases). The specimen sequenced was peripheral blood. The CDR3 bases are TGTGCCATCAGTCCAGCGGCGGGCACAGATACGCAGTATTTT. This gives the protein CAISPAAGTDTQYF.